This TCR beta chain was obtained from a study of T cell repertoires in cytomegalovirus infection. The study's findings and limits: In two of eight donors, the top clonotype was HLA-C-restricted CMV-specific. Carriage of CMV together with the relevant HLA was identifiable through cumulative public TCR beta family frequency.

This clonotype was counted only a few times. Its antigen is still unknown. TCRdb recomputed calls from the reads with MiXCR, one row per CDR3 protein. The sample includes about 180,000 distinct CDR3 sequences, approximately 17% of them seen just once. The sample was CD8+ T cells from PBMCs. The origin of this receptor is a human donor in good health (CMV status not recorded). Some clones in this sample may be carry-over from other donors' samples.

The CDR3 here is CASSLGTAQAFF. DNA for the CDR3: TGTGCCAGCAGTTTAGGGACGGCTCAAGCTTTCTTT. The V and J genes are TRBV28 and TRBJ1-1; D possibly corresponds to TRBD1 (5 bases). The V end was cut by 2 bases, the J end by 9 bases, with 10 bases between. Germline V lookup: CDR1 MDHEN, CDR2 SYDVKM. The CDR3 covers 12 residues.